These 5 T cell receptor beta chains were sequenced from one sample in a study of regulatory T cells in long-lasting Graves disease. Sample time point: newly diagnosed GD, antithyroid drugs for less than 3 months. The TCR library used RNA extracted from PBMCs. Arm-PCR of CDR3 regions and iRepertoire HTBI primers were the basis on which TCR beta libraries were built. From the multiplex PCR reads, TCRdb called clonotypes with MiXCR, one entry per CDR3 protein. The sample holds about 520,000 distinct CDR3 sequences, about 12% seen once. These data were likewise used in another study, on T cells in Graves' hyperthyroidism and ophthalmopathy.

The sample consisted of peripheral blood mononuclear cells (PBMCs), taken at new diagnosis, from a patient treated with antithyroid drugs. The receptor source for this set is a woman in her twenties or thirties with Graves disease.

This clonotype was observed many times. The CDR3 bases are TGTGCCTGGAAGGCGATCTGGGAGGGGGCGACTAATGAAAAACTGTTTTTT. Protein product: CAWKAIWEGATNEKLFF. V usage is TRBV30 and J usage is TRBJ1-4; TRBD1 matches at 7 bases. This CDR3 is built from 17 residues. Germline V gene lookup returns CDR1 GTSNPN and CDR2 SVGIG (reference sequence). The ends lost 4 bases at V and 2 bases at J; junction bases unmatched: 13. The variable domain in full, completed from reference TRBV30 and TRBJ1-4, reads SQTIHQWPATLVQPVGSPLSLECTVEGTSNPNLYWYRQAAGRGLQLLFYSVGIGQISSEVPQNLSASRPQDRQFILSSKKLLLSDSGFYLCAWKAIWEGATNEKLFFGSGTQLSVL.

The chain links TRBV7-9 to TRBJ2-7, with unresolved D. Per germline, CDR1 SEHNR and CDR2 FQNEAQ (reference sequence). The CDR3 loop spans 12 amino acids. The ends were cut back, 5 bases at V and 6 bases at J, with 11 bases in the middle. The CDR3 here is CASSPHFSEQYF. In DNA form, the CDR3 reads TGTGCCAGCAGCCCTCACTTTAGCGAGCAGTACTTC.

This clonotype was recorded many times. The genes are TRBV18 and TRBJ1-1; tentatively, D is TRBD1 (5 bases). The V end was cut by 5 bases, the J end by 7 bases, with 23 bases between. Germline CDR1 KGHSH, CDR2 LQKENI. CDR3 length: 16 residues. Here the CDR3 reads CASSTTSTGTAHEAFF. The DNA of the CDR3 is TGTGCCAGCTCAACCACGTCAACAGGCACCGCACATGAAGCTTTCTTT. Using reference TRBV18 and TRBJ1-1 for the parts outside the CDR3, the full variable domain is NAGVMQNPRHLVRRRGQEARLRCSPMKGHSHVYWYRQLPEEGLKFMVYLQKENIIDESGMPKERFSAEFPKEGPSILRIQQVVRGDSAAYFCASSTTSTGTAHEAFFGQGTRLTVV.

This clonotype was counted between two and nine times. This chain connects TRBV18 to TRBJ1-2; 7 bases match TRBD1. The J segment lost 3 bases and the V segment lost 3 bases, leaving 7 bases of the junction unmatched. Germline V CDR1 and CDR2: KGHSH, LQKENI. The CDR3 has 15 amino acids. The CDR3 bases are TGTGCCAGCTCACCCCGGACAGGCGACTACTATGGCTACACCTTC. Translating gives CASSPRTGDYYGYTF.

This clonotype was counted at least ten times. This chain connects TRBV7-9 to TRBJ2-1; 14 bases match TRBD2. V lost 4 bases, J lost 3 bases, and 5 bases stayed unmatched. The germline V gene has CDR1 SEHNR and CDR2 FQNEAQ (reference sequence). The CDR3 is 17 amino acids. The CDR3 bases are TGTGCCAGCAGCTCGGGACTAGCGGGAGTGAACTACAATGAGCAGTTCTTC. Its translation: CASSSGLAGVNYNEQFF.